This entry describes one T cell receptor (beta chain). Antigen specificity is unknown. This CDR3 spans 11 amino acids. Looked up from germline, CDR1 is DFQATT and CDR2 is SNEGSKA (reference sequence). Unmatched junction bases numbered 2, after V lost 4 bases and J lost 6 bases. Genomic DNA provided the template from which TCR beta VDJ and CDR3 profiles were obtained. TCRdb reprocessed the reads via MiXCR and lists one record per CDR3 protein. The sample shows around 150,000 distinct CDR3 sequences, about 64% of them seen only once. The data belong to a study of CD8+CD57+ T cells in acquired aplastic anemia. Study summary: On average, sorted CD4+ and CD8+ cells gave approximately 3 ug of DNA. Study conclusions and caveats: Researchers report that approximately 28 CD8+ CDR3 sequences appeared in both patients and controls.

Patients selected for sequencing had displayed CD8+CD57+ cell expansion by flow cytometry. All patients had severe acquired aplastic anemia. Patients had not yet gotten any therapy when their blood was taken for sampling. The rearrangement joins TRBV20-1 to TRBJ1-2, with 7 positions matching TRBD1. The receptor comes from a human donor with aplastic anemia. Sequencing was carried out using sorted CD4+, CD8+, or CD8+CD57+ T cells (not recorded which) from PBMCs. The CDR3 protein is CSAITGDGYTF. CDR3 sequence (DNA): TGCAGTGCTATTACAGGGGATGGCTACACCTTC.